Following are 24 T cell receptor beta chains from one sample sequenced in a study of neoadjuvant nivolumab and ipilimumab in lung cancer. Produced via immunoSEQ multiplex PCR; TCRdb's table is partial and in-frame only. Of about 27,000 clones listed, more than 75% are singletons. This sample comprised tumor tissue, obtained after neoadjuvant nivolumab, alone or with ipilimumab, at or shortly before surgery. Receptors originate from an adult with non-small cell lung cancer.

Only one count was recorded for this clone. V and J are TRBV5-5 and TRBJ2-5; possible D gene TRBD2, 6 bases. Germline lookup yields CDR1 SGHKS and CDR2 YYEKEE (reference sequence). The V gene lost 0 bases and the J gene lost 1 base, with 13 bases spanning the gap. The CDR3 loop spans 16 amino acids. The CDR3 here is CASSLGTTGGQETQYF. CDR3 sequence (DNA): TGTGCCAGCAGCTTGGGGACTACTGGGGGCCAAGAGACCCAGTACTTC.

By share of the sample, this clone is medium-sized. This chain links TRBV6-5 with TRBJ2-5, with a weak D call TRBD2 (5 bases). V lost 2 bases, J lost 3 bases, and 10 bases lay in between. Germline lookup yields CDR1 MNHEY and CDR2 SVGAGI. The CDR3 has 14 residues. The CDR3 here is CASSYRTQEETQYF. CDR3 coding DNA: TGTGCCAGCAGTTACCGGACTCAAGAAGAGACCCAGTACTTC.

This clone was seen only a few times. This CDR3 reads CASSLGTTSTDTQYF. The CDR3 DNA follows: TGCGCCAGCAGCTTGGGTACTACTAGCACAGATACGCAGTATTTT. The chain joins TRBV5-1 to TRBJ2-3; D unresolved. The CDR3 spans 15 residues. Germline CDR1 SGHRS, CDR2 YFSETQ. The germline V and J ends were trimmed by 0 bases and 0 bases, with 8 bases remaining between them.

This clone is medium-sized. The CDR3 loop reads CASSHVGYEQYF. The CDR3 DNA follows: TGCGCCAGCAGCCACGTGGGCTACGAGCAGTACTTC. The rearrangement links TRBV4-1 to TRBJ2-7, with D uncertain. CDR1 and CDR2 (germline): MGHRA, YSYEKL. Trimming shortened V by 3 bases and J by 3 bases, and 6 bases separated the two germline ends. CDR3 size: 12 residues.

This clone appeared a single time. V is TRBV7-9 and J is TRBJ1-1, with TRBD1 as a possible D gene (6 bases). Trimming pared 6 bases from V and 6 bases from J, leaving 14 bases between. CDR3 length: 13 amino acids. CDR1 SEHNR and CDR2 FQNEAQ come from the germline V gene (reference sequence). CDR3 DNA: TGTGCCAGCAGTATACAGGGAGAGGCTGAAGCTTTCTTT. Its translation is CASSIQGEAEAFF.

The chain has TRBV2 and TRBJ1-4, with a possible D match to TRBD1 (5 bases). The CDR3 has 13 residues. V lost 8 bases and J 16 bases, leaving 23 bases between the germline ends. Looked up from germline, CDR1 is SNHLY and CDR2 is FYNNEI. The CDR3 loop is CASHGAGRGTGFF. The CDR3 nucleotides are TGTGCCAGCCACGGGGCAGGGAGGGGTACGGGGTTTTTT.

The gene calls are TRBV19 and TRBJ2-6; 9 bases align to TRBD1. The germline V gene encodes CDR1 LNHDA and CDR2 SQIVND (reference sequence). Trimming removed 9 bases from V and 2 bases from J; junction bases left unmatched: 14. The CDR3 loop spans 18 amino acids. CDR3: CASRRTGAPRAGANVLTF. Here the CDR3 DNA reads TGTGCCAGCCGCCGGACAGGGGCTCCCCGGGCTGGGGCCAACGTCCTGACTTTC.

V is TRBV19 and J is TRBJ2-2; TRBD1 agrees at 11 bases. The germline CDR1 and CDR2 sequences are LNHDA and SQIVND (reference sequence). Losses at the gene ends were 9 bases for V and 7 bases for J; bases not matched to a gene: 10. The CDR3 runs 15 residues. CDR3 sequence (DNA): TGTGCCAGCAGGGGACAGGGGGGCCTGGGCGGGGAGCTGTTTTTT. It yields the protein CASRGQGGLGGELFF.

The CDR3 loop reads CASSTRLAAQETQYF. CDR3 nucleotide sequence: TGTGCCAGCAGCACACGACTAGCAGCCCAAGAGACCCAGTACTTC. This rearrangement joins TRBV7-2 to TRBJ2-5; 7 nucleotides match TRBD2. This CDR3 has 15 amino acids. The germline V gene has CDR1 SGHTA and CDR2 FQGNSA. V lost 5 bases, J lost 1 base, and 7 bases stayed unmatched.

There are a few counts of this clone. CDR3 in amino acids: CASSDMGISGNTIYF. CDR3 nucleotides: TGTGCCAGCAGTGACATGGGGATCTCAGGAAACACCATATATTTT. V usage is TRBV6-1 and J usage is TRBJ1-3; D ambiguous. The CDR3 runs 15 residues. The V gene lost 3 bases and the J gene lost 4 bases, with 13 bases spanning the gap. Per germline, CDR1 MNHNS and CDR2 SASEGT.

This clone was recorded once. The rearrangement links TRBV29-1 to TRBJ2-2; D is perhaps TRBD1 (6 bases). Trimming took off 6 bases at V and 1 base at J, with 6 bases between the two ends. CDR1 and CDR2 from the germline V gene are SQVTM and ANQGSEA. The length of the CDR3 is 12 residues. In nucleotides, the CDR3 is TGCAGCGTACAGGGGAACACCGGGGAGCTGTTTTTT. It is translated as CSVQGNTGELFF.

The rearrangement joins TRBV2 to TRBJ1-5; 7 nucleotides match TRBD1. CDR3 size: 14 residues. With V trimmed by 0 bases and J by 4 bases, 0 bases remained unmatched. In germline, CDR1 is SNHLY, CDR2 FYNNEI. The CDR3 DNA is TGTGCCAGCAGTGAAGCGACAGGGAATCAGCCCCAGCATTTT. Translation gives CASSEATGNQPQHF. Full variable domain (outside the CDR3, taken from reference TRBV2 and TRBJ1-5): EPEVTQTPSHQVTQMGQEVILRCVPISNHLYFYWYRQILGQKVEFLVSFYNNEISEKSEIFDDQFSVERPDGSNFTLKIRSTKLEDSAMYFCASSEATGNQPQHFGDGTRLSIL.

This clone was seen only once. The chain uses TRBV6-1 and TRBJ1-5, with a weak D call TRBD1 (5 bases). The CDR3 runs to 15 residues. V lost 4 bases, J lost 1 base, and 11 bases lay in between. Germline-derived CDR1 and CDR2 are MNHNS and SASEGT. CDR3 amino acids: CASSVSGRSNQPQHF. As DNA, the CDR3 is TGTGCCAGCAGTGTGTCAGGGCGAAGCAATCAGCCCCAGCATTTT.

The J gene is TRBJ1-1, the V gene TRBV6-5; 11 nucleotides line up with TRBD1. Looked up from germline, CDR1 is MNHEY and CDR2 is SVGAGI. With V trimmed by 2 bases and J by 4 bases, 6 bases remained unmatched. This CDR3 is 16 amino acids long. CDR3 in DNA: TGTGCCAGCAGTTACGATGCCGGGACAGGGGGCACTGAAGCTTTCTTT. It specifies CASSYDAGTGGTEAFF.

The chain links TRBV5-1 to TRBJ2-7, with 9 positions matching TRBD2. With V trimmed by 3 bases and J by 1 base, 11 bases remained unmatched. Per germline, CDR1 SGHRS and CDR2 YFSETQ. The CDR3 sequence is 17 residues long. In DNA, the CDR3 is TGCGCCAGCAGCTACCCGCGCGATAGCGGGGGTTCCTACGAGCAGTACTTC. Protein: CASSYPRDSGGSYEQYF.

The genes are TRBV30 and TRBJ2-2, with D possibly TRBD1 on 7 matching bases. Per the germline V gene, CDR1 is GTSNPN and CDR2 is SVGIG (reference sequence). The CDR3 runs 14 residues. The germline V and J ends were trimmed by 2 bases and 5 bases, with 12 bases remaining between them. The CDR3 coding sequence is TGTGCCTGGAGTCCACAGGGGAGGACCGGGGAGCTGTTTTTT. Residues: CAWSPQGRTGELFF.

This clone was seen only once. The V gene is TRBV5-1, the J gene TRBJ2-3; D is unresolved. Trimming removed 2 bases from V and 4 bases from J, with 8 bases in between. CDR3 length: 13 residues. Germline loops: CDR1 SGHRS, CDR2 YFSETQ. CDR3 coding DNA: TGCGCCAGCAGCTTAAGACTCTCAGATACGCAGTATTTT. Amino acids: CASSLRLSDTQYF.

The V call is TRBV4-3, the J call TRBJ1-6; D perhaps matches TRBD1 (5 bases). The CDR3 spans 17 residues. Trimming took off 6 bases at V and 9 bases at J, with 24 bases between the two ends. Germline V gives CDR1 LGHNA, CDR2 YSLEER. The CDR3 nucleotides are TGCGCCAGCAGTCGAGGAGAGAGTGGGACCCGGAGTTCACCCCTCCACTTT. This encodes CASSRGESGTRSSPLHF.

The chain uses TRBV30 and TRBJ2-5; possible D gene TRBD1, 5 bases. This CDR3 contains 13 residues. Germline-derived CDR1 and CDR2 are GTSNPN and SVGIG (reference sequence). Deletions cut 4 bases from V and 3 bases from J, with 12 bases between. Written as DNA, the CDR3 is TGTGCCTGGAACCTCGTCAGGGAAGAGACCCAGTACTTC. Translated: CAWNLVREETQYF.

V and J are TRBV27 and TRBJ2-3, with 9 bases fitting TRBD1. Trimming took 4 bases from V and 5 from J; bases not matched to a gene: 7. Germline lookup yields CDR1 MNHEY and CDR2 SMNVEV (reference sequence). The CDR3 is made up of 15 amino acids. CDR3 protein: CASSCWDREIDTQYF. The CDR3 region has the DNA TGTGCCAGCAGTTGCTGGGACAGGGAAATAGATACGCAGTATTTT.

The chain combines TRBV2 with TRBJ2-1; weak D call: TRBD2 (5 bases). The germline V and J ends were trimmed by 4 bases and 6 bases, with 19 bases remaining between them. Per the germline V gene, CDR1 is SNHLY and CDR2 is FYNNEI. The CDR3 is 16 residues long. CDR3 protein: CASSAPVPGIGNEQFF. CDR3 nucleotides: TGTGCCAGCAGTGCCCCGGTGCCGGGGATCGGCAATGAGCAGTTCTTC.

The CDR3 DNA reads TGTGCCAGCAGCGTAGGCACGGGACAGGCCGGCGTTGAGCAGTTCTTC. This encodes CASSVGTGQAGVEQFF. The chain joins TRBV9 to TRBJ2-1; 8 bases agree with TRBD1. The V gene end was trimmed by 0 bases and the J gene end by 9 bases; junction bases not matched to a gene: 11. Germline V lookup: CDR1 SGDLS, CDR2 YYNGEE. The CDR3 is 16 residues long.

V is TRBV29-1 and J is TRBJ1-2; D remains unclear. Trimming took 6 bases from V and 7 from J, leaving 21 bases between them. Germline V gives CDR1 SQVTM, CDR2 ANQGSEA. The CDR3 totals 14 residues. CDR3 in amino acids: CSVGLMAGSGGYTF. The CDR3 DNA follows: TGCAGCGTCGGACTCATGGCGGGATCAGGTGGCTACACCTTC.

The V gene is TRBV6-6, the J gene TRBJ1-2; D call uncertain. Germline CDR1 and CDR2: MNHNY and SVGAGI (reference sequence). Trimming shortened V by 2 bases and J by 2 bases, and 6 bases separated the two germline ends. This CDR3 has 13 residues. CDR3 amino acids: CASSYGVNYGYTF. The CDR3 nucleotides are TGTGCCAGCAGTTACGGGGTAAACTATGGCTACACCTTC.